What follows describes a single TCR beta chain. This entry is derived from a study of blood T cell repertoires in COVID-19. Trimming stripped 5 bases from V and 3 bases from J, with 16 bases between. Germline V gene sequence: CDR1 KGHSH, CDR2 LQKENI. The CDR3 is 15 residues long. Original processing methods: Estimation of nucleated cell counts relied on the amplification of reference gene primers. Repertoires were generated with immunoSEQ multiplex PCR, while TCRdb's copy carries only in-frame clones and drops some. Clone size and V and J calls were adopted from that table, with D and trimming inferred from the DNA. Among hundreds of thousands of clones, approximately 90% were seen once, and the ten largest hold about 4.5%.

This TCR came from a woman in her twenties or thirties with acute or convalescent COVID-19. Sequences were obtained from peripheral blood. V gene TRBV18 combines with J gene TRBJ1-1; maybe TRBD1 (5 bases). The CDR3 DNA is TGTGCCAGCTCAATTAGTGGGGGGGGAGACACTGAAGCTTTCTTT. Its protein product is CASSISGGGDTEAFF.